One sample yielded the 11 T cell receptor beta chains listed below, sequenced in a study of blood T cell repertoires in COVID-19. TCRdb's copy holds only in-frame clones and misses some; the assay was immunoSEQ multiplex PCR. The data contain roughly 380,000 clones, over 65% of them seen just once; the ten biggest clones take up roughly 1.2%. Specimen: peripheral blood. Source of these receptors: a human donor with acute or convalescent COVID-19. The donor label of this sample is uncertain.

The V gene is TRBV19, the J gene TRBJ2-1; 7 bases align to TRBD2. Germline V gene data show CDR1 as LNHDA and CDR2 as SQIVND (reference sequence). V was pared by 3 bases and J by 0 bases, with 8 bases of the junction left unmatched. The length of the CDR3 is 17 residues. The DNA for the CDR3 is TGTGCCAGTAGTATTGTCGGTCTAGCGGACTCCTACAATGAGCAGTTCTTC. Its protein is CASSIVGLADSYNEQFF.

Concerning this clone itself: Within the sample, other DNA sequences also encode this same CDR3. This chain connects TRBV18 to TRBJ1-5; 9 nucleotides match TRBD1. Germline V gives CDR1 KGHSH, CDR2 LQKENI. V trimming: 3 bases; J trimming: 3 bases; junction bases outside the gene matches: 3. The CDR3 sequence is 15 residues long. In DNA form, the CDR3 reads TGTGCCAGCTCACCCGGGACAGGGAACAATCAGCCCCAGCATTTT. It is translated as CASSPGTGNNQPQHF.

V usage is TRBV3-1 (or the pseudogene TRBV3-2) and J usage is TRBJ1-2, with 10 nucleotides matching TRBD1. The CDR3 is made up of 13 amino acids. With V trimmed by 7 bases and J by 3 bases, 2 bases remained unmatched. Germline CDR1 is LGHDT and CDR2 is YNNKEL (reference sequence). The CDR3 DNA reads TGTGCCAGCACCGGGACAGGGGACTATGGCTACACCTTC. Translation: CASTGTGDYGYTF.

The chain has TRBV14 and TRBJ1-4, with no clear D. Germline CDR1 is SGHDN and CDR2 is FVKESK. The length of the CDR3 is 16 residues. Trimming removed 0 bases from V and 0 bases from J, with 8 bases in between. The CDR3 is CASSQDGGTTNEKLFF. The DNA of the CDR3 is TGTGCCAGCAGCCAAGATGGAGGGACAACTAATGAAAAACTGTTTTTT.

CDR3 amino acids: CASGAQGLPNEKLFF. The CDR3 bases are TGTGCTAGTGGAGCTCAGGGTTTACCTAATGAAAAACTGTTTTTT. The chain has TRBV12-5 and TRBJ1-4; maybe TRBD1 (5 bases). The CDR3 contains 15 residues. V was trimmed by 6 bases and J by 3 bases, leaving 14 bases between them. CDR1 is LGHNT, CDR2 FRNRAP, per germline.

The chain joins TRBV28 to TRBJ1-3, with D hard to call. Germline V gives CDR1 MDHEN, CDR2 SYDVKM. This CDR3 comprises 13 residues. V lost 2 bases to trimming and J lost 7 bases, with 9 bases between them. In DNA form, the CDR3 reads TGTGCCAGCAGTTTAGGACTGCGGAACACCATATATTTT. This encodes CASSLGLRNTIYF.

V usage is TRBV28 and J usage is TRBJ1-1; possibly TRBD1 for D (5 bases). Trimming shortened V by 10 bases and J by 6 bases, and 24 bases separated the two germline ends. Germline V gives CDR1 MDHEN, CDR2 SYDVKM. The CDR3 loop spans 15 amino acids. CDR3 sequence reads: CATPFVKGQEAEAFF. The CDR3 DNA reads TGTGCCACCCCTTTTGTCAAGGGGCAAGAAGCTGAAGCTTTCTTT. The whole variable domain, filled in from reference TRBV28 and TRBJ1-1, reads DVKVTQSSRYLVKRTGEKVFLECVQDMDHENMFWYRQDPGLGLRLIYFSYDVKMKEKGDIPEGYSVSREKKERFSLILESASTNQTSMYLCATPFVKGQEAEAFFGQGTRLTVV.

The chain joins TRBV7-5 to TRBJ2-1; the table's D call of TRBD2 was not tested on the DNA. TRBV7-5 is noted as a pseudogene. The CDR3 sequence is 16 residues long. CDR3 sequence reads: CVREGLAGGPTEEQFF. CDR3 coding DNA: TGTGTCAGAGAGGGACTAGCGGGAGGGCCGACGGAAGAGCAGTTCTTC.

The rearrangement links TRBV5-4 to TRBJ2-2, with D possibly matching TRBD2 (7 bases). The V and J ends lost 5 bases and 5 bases respectively, with 19 bases between them. Germline V gene data show CDR1 as SGHNT and CDR2 as YYREEE (reference sequence). The CDR3 runs 16 residues. The CDR3 reads CASRRGGAPGTGELFF. The CDR3 DNA reads TGTGCCAGCAGGAGAGGGGGGGCCCCGGGGACCGGGGAGCTGTTTTTT.

V usage is TRBV18 and J usage is TRBJ2-3; 11 nucleotides align to TRBD2. With 3 bases clipped from V and 5 bases from J, the junction kept 4 bases outside the gene matches. This CDR3 comprises 15 residues. CDR1 KGHSH and CDR2 LQKENI come from the germline V gene. In nucleotides, the CDR3 is TGTGCCAGCTCACCGGTAGCGGGGGGGCGAGATACGCAGTATTTT. This gives the protein CASSPVAGGRDTQYF.

The genes are TRBV5-6 and TRBJ1-1; D not resolved. Deletions cut 1 base from V and 6 bases from J, with 10 bases between. This CDR3 has 13 amino acids. Germline assignment: CDR1 SGHDT and CDR2 YYEEEE. CDR3 protein: CASSLKLSAEAFF. CDR3 coding DNA: TGTGCCAGCAGCTTGAAACTTTCTGCTGAAGCTTTCTTT.